This passage covers 15 T cell receptor beta chains from one sample sequenced in a study of human T cells and chemical hapten exposure. TCRdb re-analysed the 5' RACE reads in MiXCR, keeping a single row per CDR3 protein. The table includes about 140,000 distinct CDR3 sequences, approximately 4% detected once. Unfractionated whole blood yielded total RNA. Receptors originate from a female donor in good health.

This clonotype came up many times. A junction end diverges from the germline sequence, so it may reflect a read error. The V and J genes are TRBV7-7 and TRBJ2-3, with D tentatively TRBD1 (5 bases). Germline CDR1 SSHAT, CDR2 FNYEAQ (reference sequence). CDR3 size: 14 residues. CDR3 DNA: TGTGCTAGCAGCTTAGGGCAGGGTAGGTTTGCGCAGTATTTT. Protein sequence: CASSLGQGRFAQYF. The full variable domain, in which reference TRBV7-7 and TRBJ2-3 provide the parts outside the CDR3, is GAGVSQSPRYKVTKRGQDVTLRCDPISSHATLYWYQQALGQGPEFLTYFNYEAQPDKSGLPSDRFSAERPEGSISTLTIQRTEQRDSAMYRCASSLGQGRFAQYFGPGTRLTVL.

Many counts were recorded for this clonotype. V is TRBV27 and J is TRBJ2-7, with 7 bases identical to TRBD1. The germline gives CDR1 MNHEY, CDR2 SMNVEV (reference sequence). V dropped 0 bases and J dropped 5; count of bases not matched to a gene: 4. The CDR3 extends over 14 amino acids. The CDR3 coding sequence is TGTGCCAGCAGTTTATCGCGCAGGGGGAACGAGCAGTACTTC. Translating gives CASSLSRRGNEQYF.

This clonotype has at least ten counts. The chain links TRBV6-5 to TRBJ1-1, with 11 nucleotides matching TRBD1. Germline V gene sequence: CDR1 MNHEY, CDR2 SVGAGI. The CDR3 length is 16 residues. The trim removed 3 bases at V and 5 bases at J, leaving 8 bases unmatched. The chain's CDR3 is CASSYRPGTGGTEAFF. The CDR3 DNA is TGTGCCAGCAGTTATCGTCCCGGGACAGGGGGTACTGAAGCTTTCTTT.

This clonotype was seen more than once but under ten times. This chain uses TRBV29-1 with TRBJ2-3, with 7 bases fitting TRBD2. J was trimmed by 2 bases and V by 3 bases; bases with no gene match: 8. Per germline, CDR1 SQVTM and CDR2 ANQGSEA. CDR3 length: 15 residues. The CDR3 here is CSVDDRGGDTDTQYF. CDR3 DNA sequence: TGCAGCGTTGATGATCGCGGGGGAGACACAGATACGCAGTATTTT.

This clonotype was detected many times. This chain links TRBV24-1 with TRBJ1-2, with no clear D. CDR3 size: 12 residues. Germline-derived CDR1 and CDR2 are KGHDR and SFDVKD. The germline V and J ends were trimmed by 0 bases and 11 bases, with 9 bases remaining between them. The DNA for the CDR3 is TGTGCCACCAGTGATTTGCAACTTATTTACACCTTC. This encodes CATSDLQLIYTF.

This clonotype was counted ten times or more. This chain joins TRBV12-5 and TRBJ2-5, with 10 bases identical to TRBD2. The CDR3 contains 17 residues. Trimming cost V 0 bases and J 2 bases; bases outside gene matches: 6. Germline V gene sequence: CDR1 LGHNT, CDR2 FRNRAP. The CDR3 DNA is TGTGCTAGTGGTTTGGTCTCTAAGCGGGGGGGACAAGAGACCCAGTACTTC. This sequence encodes CASGLVSKRGGQETQYF.

This clonotype was observed many times. The chain has TRBV27 and TRBJ2-7, with 7 bases identical to TRBD1. The CDR3 runs 13 residues. The V segment lost 3 bases and the J segment 4 bases; nucleotides outside the gene matches: 3. Germline values: CDR1 MNHEY, CDR2 SMNVEV (reference sequence). CDR3 bases: TGTGCCAGCAGTTTCGAGACAGGGTACGAGCAGTACTTC. The encoded protein is CASSFETGYEQYF.

In this sample, this clonotype turned up many times. The chain links TRBV6-6 to TRBJ1-1; no reliable D call. Trimming left V 0 bases short and J 0 bases short, with 11 bases between. Germline V lookup: CDR1 MNHNY, CDR2 SVGAGI (reference sequence). This CDR3 spans 16 amino acids. CDR3 loop: CASSYSIGRVNTEAFF. CDR3 sequence (DNA): TGTGCCAGCAGTTACTCAATAGGGAGGGTGAACACTGAAGCTTTCTTT.

The chain recombines TRBV5-1 with TRBJ2-1; TRBD2 matches at 7 bases. The germline V gene has CDR1 SGHRS and CDR2 YFSETQ. J gave up 4 bases and V 4 bases, and 8 bases lay outside the gene matches. The CDR3 totals 15 residues. The CDR3 loop is CASSHGGTSYNEQFF. As DNA, the CDR3 is TGCGCCAGCAGCCACGGGGGGACGAGTTACAATGAGCAGTTCTTC.

This clonotype was seen repeatedly, ten times or more. The chain has TRBV28 and TRBJ1-1; D gene uncertain. The germline V gene has CDR1 MDHEN and CDR2 SYDVKM. The CDR3 length is 14 residues. Between the trimmed V and J ends, which lost 3 bases and 0 bases, there was a span of 8 bases. The DNA for the CDR3 is TGTGCCAGCAGTTTGGCAGCTATGAACACTGAAGCTTTCTTT. Translation gives CASSLAAMNTEAFF.

In this sample, this clonotype turned up many times. The genes are TRBV5-1 and TRBJ2-6, with D unclear. Germline V CDR1 and CDR2: SGHRS, YFSETQ. The CDR3 is made up of 17 amino acids. Trimming took 4 bases from V and 0 from J, leaving 14 bases between them. The CDR3 sequence: CASSRGPASSGANVLTF. The CDR3 DNA follows: TGCGCCAGCAGCAGAGGACCAGCGTCCTCTGGGGCCAACGTCCTGACTTTC.

This clonotype was counted many times. V and J are TRBV28 and TRBJ2-7; either TRBD1 or TRBD2 may supply D (6 bases each). The CDR3 length is 14 residues. The V gene lost 5 bases and the J gene lost 0 bases, with 11 bases spanning the gap. Germline V CDR1 and CDR2: MDHEN, SYDVKM. CDR3 nucleotide sequence: TGTGCCAGCAGTCGCGCGGGACACTCCTACGAGCAGTACTTC. This encodes CASSRAGHSYEQYF.

This clonotype has at least ten counts. V and J are TRBV29-1 and TRBJ2-2; no reliable D call. Germline V gene lookup returns CDR1 SQVTM and CDR2 ANQGSEA. The CDR3 is 15 residues long. Trimming took 6 bases from V and 1 from J, leaving 15 bases between them. The CDR3 DNA follows: TGCAGCGTCTCACTGGCGGCGAGGAACACCGGGGAGCTGTTTTTT. Encoded protein: CSVSLAARNTGELFF.

This clonotype occurred many times. V usage is TRBV2 and J usage is TRBJ2-7; D is unresolved. CDR3 length equals 14 residues. The V and J ends lost 0 bases and 1 base respectively, with 7 bases between them. Germline V gene sequence: CDR1 SNHLY, CDR2 FYNNEI. Written as DNA, the CDR3 is TGTGCCAGCAGTGAAGCGAGGTTTTCCTACGAGCAGTACTTC. It encodes CASSEARFSYEQYF.

V usage is TRBV5-1 and J usage is TRBJ1-1; D not certain. This CDR3 is built from 14 residues. Germline V gene data show CDR1 as SGHRS and CDR2 as YFSETQ. V was pared by 2 bases and J by 6 bases, with 14 bases between. The CDR3 nucleotides read TGCGCCAGCAGCTTTAAGGGAGCGAGCGCTGAAGCTTTCTTT. Its protein product is CASSFKGASAEAFF.